This T cell receptor beta chain originates from a study of untreated major depressive disorder. The length of the CDR3 is 15 residues. The V end was cut by 7 bases, the J end by 7 bases, with 19 bases between. CDR1 is LNHDA, CDR2 SQIVND, per germline (reference sequence). Clones were sequenced by immunoSEQ multiplex PCR, and TCRdb holds only the in-frame ones, with some missing. The sample lists about 21,000 clones; about 93% were seen once. The chain combines TRBV19 with TRBJ2-2; D ambiguous. The source of this sequence is a man aged 25-45 years in good health. Sequencing input: CD4+ T cells from PBMCs. The DNA for the CDR3 is TGTGCCAGTAACAAAGCGCTGGCGCGTTTCGGGGAGCTGTTTTTT. It translates to CASNKALARFGELFF.